The rows below give T cell receptor beta chains drawn from one sample of a study of CD8+CD57+ T cells in acquired aplastic anemia. TCRdb passed the reads through MiXCR, listing each CDR3 protein once. The sample records some 150,000 distinct CDR3 sequences, around 48% being singletons. Sequenced sample: sorted CD4+, CD8+, or CD8+CD57+ T cells (not recorded which) from PBMCs. All receptors come from a human donor with aplastic anemia. Each CDR3 is given with its conserved first and last residue. D genes are given only for firm matches. Clone size is given for some rows only: seen once, a few or many times, or a class if the clone is expanded.

v_call	clone_size	d_call	j_call	cdr3_nt	cdr3_aa
TRBV20-1	.	TRBD2	TRBJ2-7	TGCAGTGCTAGTATCCTAGCGGGGGCCGAGCAGTACTTC	CSASILAGAEQYF
TRBV7-6	few	TRBD1	TRBJ2-7	TGTGCCAGCAGCTTACGTACAGGGGGGTACGAGCAGTACTTC	CASSLRTGGYEQYF
TRBV24-1	few	.	TRBJ2-7	TGTGCCACCAGTGATCCTTACGACGGGCGCGAGCAGTACTTC	CATSDPYDGREQYF
TRBV19	.	.	TRBJ1-6	TGTGCCAGTAGTAGAGGACAGCTGAGCTCCTATAATTCACCCCTCCACTTT	CASSRGQLSSYNSPLHF
TRBV10-2	.	.	TRBJ2-7	TGCGCCAGCAGTAAGGGGAAAGTGATTGGCGAGCAGTACTTC	CASSKGKVIGEQYF
TRBV24-1	.	.	TRBJ2-1	TGTGCCACCAGTGATTTGTTTAGCGGCAATGAGCAGTTCTTC	CATSDLFSGNEQFF
TRBV10-3	.	.	TRBJ1-1	TGTGCCAGGAGCCCGACCGGGAACACTGAAGCTTTCTTT	CARSPTGNTEAFF
TRBV11-1	few	TRBD2	TRBJ2-1	TGTGCCAGCAGCTTACTCGGACTAGCGGGGGCCGAGCTCTACAATGAGCAGTTCTTC	CASSLLGLAGAELYNEQFF
TRBV27	.	.	TRBJ2-6	TGTGCATTCGGGCAGGGTTGCTCTGGGACCAACGTCCTGACTTTC	CAFGQGCSGTNVLTF
TRBV15	.	.	TRBJ1-1	TGTGCCACCAGCAGCGCCATGGACAATTTGAACACTGAAGCTTTCTTT	CATSSAMDNLNTEAFF
TRBV19	.	.	TRBJ1-6	TGTGCCAGTAGTATGTCCTCGGGAGACAATTCACCCCTCCACTTT	CASSMSSGDNSPLHF
TRBV7-3	.	.	TRBJ2-5	TGTGCCAGCAGCTTAAGGATGCGAGAGACCCAGTACTTC	CASSLRMRETQYF
TRBV19	.	.	TRBJ2-7	TGTGCCAGTAGCTGGGTGGGGCAGTCTACCTACGAGCAGTACTTC	CASSWVGQSTYEQYF
TRBV2	.	TRBD1	TRBJ2-7	TGTGCCAGCAGGGAGGCAGGGGGCCGGATGGCAGCCACCTACGAGCAGTACTTC	CASREAGGRMAATYEQYF
TRBV7-9	.	TRBD2	TRBJ2-7	TGTGCCAGCAGCTTGGCGGGGGAATGGGACGAGCAGTACTTC	CASSLAGEWDEQYF
TRBV5-6	many	TRBD2	TRBJ2-3	TGTGCCAGCAGCTTACTAGCGGGGCCACGAAATCAGGATACGCAGTATTTT	CASSLLAGPRNQDTQYF
TRBV7-9	.	TRBD2	TRBJ2-1	TGTGCCAGCAGCATGGGGGGGGTCAATGAGCAGTTCTTC	CASSMGGVNEQFF
TRBV7-2	.	TRBD2	TRBJ2-7	TGTGCCAGCAGCCAAGTCGGGGGGATTACCTACGAGCAGTACTTC	CASSQVGGITYEQYF
TRBV7-3	.	.	TRBJ2-7	TGTGCCAGCAGGGGACGGACCTCACAGTACTTC	CASRGRTSQYF
TRBV2	few	TRBD1	TRBJ2-5	TGTGCCAGCGACATGGACAGGGCGCAAGAGACCCAGTACTTC	CASDMDRAQETQYF
TRBV2	.	.	TRBJ1-1	TGTGCCAGCTCCGGACTCAGGAACACTGAAGCTTTCTTT	CASSGLRNTEAFF
TRBV12-3/TRBV12-4	many	.	TRBJ1-1	TGTGCCAGCAGCCACCCTTACATTATGAACACTGAAGCTTTCTTT	CASSHPYIMNTEAFF
TRBV15	once	.	TRBJ2-3	TGTGCCACCAGCAGAGATTCCGCCTCCACAGATACGCAGTATTTT	CATSRDSASTDTQYF
TRBV24-1	.	.	TRBJ1-5	TGTGCCACCATTGGCCGGTGGGTCAATCAGCCCCAGCATTTT	CATIGRWVNQPQHF
TRBV19	once	.	TRBJ1-5	TGTGCCAGTAGTATTGGGTATAGCAATCAGCCCCAGCATTTT	CASSIGYSNQPQHF
TRBV4-1	.	.	TRBJ2-5	TGCGCCAGCAGCCAGGCAGACCTAGCGCAAGAGACCCAGTACTTC	CASSQADLAQETQYF
TRBV20-1	many	TRBD1	TRBJ2-7	TGCAGTGCTACCGGGACAGGGCGCTACGAGCAGTACTTC	CSATGTGRYEQYF
TRBV9	many	.	TRBJ1-1	TGTGCCAGCAGCGTAGCTACGGGGACTGAAGCTTTCTTT	CASSVATGTEAFF
TRBV7-8	.	.	TRBJ2-2	TGTGCCAGCAGCATACCACTTAACGAGAACACTGGGGAGCTGTTTTTT	CASSIPLNENTGELFF
TRBV7-9	once	.	TRBJ2-1	TGTGCCAGCAGCGACCACAGGGAGAATGAGCAGTTCTTC	CASSDHRENEQFF
TRBV18	few	TRBD2	TRBJ2-3	TGTGCCAGCTCACCGGGGGGGTTCACAGATACGCAGTATTTT	CASSPGGFTDTQYF
TRBV6-1	.	TRBD1	TRBJ2-7	TGTGCCAGCAGTGAAGGACAGGGCTCTTCCTACGAGCAGTACTTC	CASSEGQGSSYEQYF
TRBV29-1	many	.	TRBJ1-1	TGCAGCGTTGGTCCGGGGACGCGATCGGGCACTGAAGCTTTCTTT	CSVGPGTRSGTEAFF
TRBV12-3/TRBV12-4	.	TRBD1	TRBJ2-7	TGTGCCAGCAGCCGAGGACAGGGGGCGTTCGGGCACGAGCAGTACTTC	CASSRGQGAFGHEQYF
TRBV24-1	.	.	TRBJ2-1	TGTGCCACCAGTGATATTTGGGGCAGCTCCTACAATGAGCAGTTCTTC	CATSDIWGSSYNEQFF
TRBV25-1	few	TRBD1	TRBJ2-5	TGTGCCAGTTCTCCGGGACAGTTGTACCAAGAGACCCAGTACTTC	CASSPGQLYQETQYF
TRBV10-3	.	.	TRBJ2-1	TGTGCCATCAGTGAGTCAACAGACGTCTACAATGAGCAGTTCTTC	CAISESTDVYNEQFF
TRBV5-8	.	TRBD2	TRBJ2-5	TGTGCCAGCACCGGGACTAGCGGGGGGGCTTGGGAGACCCAGTACTTC	CASTGTSGGAWETQYF
TRBV9	many	.	TRBJ2-1	TGTGCCAGCAGCGTCATGAATTCCTACAATGAGCAGTTCTTC	CASSVMNSYNEQFF
TRBV2	.	TRBD2	TRBJ2-7	TGTGCCAGCACAGGACTAGCGGGAGTCGGGGAGCAGTACTTC	CASTGLAGVGEQYF
TRBV20-1	.	.	TRBJ2-7	TGCAGTGCTAGAGTCAGGGGCTACGAGCAGTACTTC	CSARVRGYEQYF
TRBV15	.	TRBD2	TRBJ2-3	TGTGCCACCAGCAGAGGGACTAGCGGGGGTTCAGATACGCAGTATTTT	CATSRGTSGGSDTQYF
TRBV6-1	many	TRBD1	TRBJ1-2	TGTGCCAGCAGTGGCGACAGGGAGTACGATAACTATGGCTACACCTTC	CASSGDREYDNYGYTF
TRBV19	.	.	TRBJ1-1	TGTGCCAGTGTCGACAGAAACGGAGAAGCTTTCTTT	CASVDRNGEAFF
TRBV20-1	many	.	TRBJ1-1	TGCAGTGCTAGGCAGAGCTCCGTAGCTTTCTTT	CSARQSSVAFF
TRBV6-1	few	.	TRBJ1-1	TGTGCCAGCAGCGAAGAGCCTCAGGGAAGAGGGGCTTTCTTT	CASSEEPQGRGAFF
TRBV20-1	many	.	TRBJ1-2	TGCAGTGCGGTGGGGGGACTGAATGGCTACACCTTC	CSAVGGLNGYTF
TRBV10-3	.	.	TRBJ1-1	TGTGCCATCAGTGAGTCGATTCGTGGGGGGGGAATGAACACTGAAGCTTTCTTT	CAISESIRGGGMNTEAFF
TRBV10-3	.	TRBD2	TRBJ2-7	TGTGCCACCAGTGATTCGGGAGGGGCCCGGGAGCAGTACTTC	CATSDSGGAREQYF
TRBV5-1	.	.	TRBJ1-1	TGCGCCAGCAGCTTGTCGGGATCACGGACTGAAGCTTTCTTT	CASSLSGSRTEAFF
TRBV10-3	.	.	TRBJ2-3	TGTGCCATCAGTGGACAGGACGCTAGCACAGATACGCAGTATTTT	CAISGQDASTDTQYF
TRBV7-3	.	.	TRBJ2-5	TGTGCCAGCAGCTTATTGGGGGGCAGTGGGGAGACCCAGTACTTC	CASSLLGGSGETQYF
TRBV7-9	.	.	TRBJ1-1	TGTGCCAGCAGCGAGGGCCTGGGGAACACTGAAGCTTTCTTT	CASSEGLGNTEAFF